Following are 3 T cell receptor beta chains from one sample sequenced in a study of blood T cells in healthy people across ages (dated by TCRdb to the mid-2010s). Receptor amplification or capture employed 5' RACE. The reads were generated on an Illumina HiSeq 2500. The second PCR ran for roughly 7 to 12 cycles and used a J-beta primer mix along with a sample-barcoded 5' primer. TCRdb reworked the public reads: Q25 trimming with fastp, MiXCR clone assembly, productive beta chains retained. One record per CDR3 amino acid sequence lists the most common genes and DNA. The sample records roughly 860,000 distinct CDR3 sequences, 60% to 80% of which are singletons. Jointly, the top ten make up 28% of the sample. Sequenced sample: blood. All receptors derive from a man in his thirties or forties in good health.

The chain is built from TRBV4-1 and TRBJ2-7; D may be TRBD1 (5 bases). Germline CDR1 reads MGHRA; CDR2 reads YSYEKL. The length of the CDR3 is 15 residues. Trimming left V 0 bases short and J 1 base short, with 10 bases between. In DNA form, the CDR3 reads TGCGCCAGCAGCCAAGATTGGAGACAGTCCTACGAGCAGTACTTC. Its protein product is CASSQDWRQSYEQYF.

This chain joins TRBV29-1 and TRBJ2-3; 7 bases align to TRBD2. V lost 8 bases to trimming and J lost 4 bases; unmatched junction nucleotides: 9. This CDR3 has 13 amino acids. The V gene's germline CDR1 is SQVTM and CDR2 ANQGSEA. CDR3 in DNA: TGCAGCCTCACCGCGGGGGAAGCAGATACGCAGTATTTT. Translating gives CSLTAGEADTQYF.

The chain joins TRBV7-8 to TRBJ2-1, with TRBD2 matching over 8 bases. Germline V gene data show CDR1 as SGHVS and CDR2 as FQNEAQ. V dropped 5 bases and J dropped 8; count of bases not matched to a gene: 11. The CDR3 is made up of 15 amino acids. CDR3 sequence: CASSPRGGGLDEQFF. CDR3 DNA sequence: TGTGCCAGCAGCCCCCGTGGCGGGGGGCTCGATGAGCAGTTCTTC. Using reference TRBV7-8 and TRBJ2-1 for the parts outside the CDR3, the full variable domain is GAGVSQSPRYKVAKRGQDVALRCDPISGHVSLFWYQQALGQGPEFLTYFQNEAQLDKSGLPSDRFFAERPEGSVSTLKIQRTQQEDSAVYLCASSPRGGGLDEQFFGPGTRLTVL.